This T cell receptor (beta chain) was observed in a study of shared clonotypes between healthy human individuals. V gave up 2 bases and J gave up 6 bases, with 10 bases separating them. The CDR3 is made up of 13 amino acids. In germline, CDR1 is SGHTS, CDR2 YDEGEE. The table came from immunoSEQ multiplex PCR; TCRdb's copy has only in-frame clones and leaves some out. The sample includes about 490,000 clones, roughly four fifths seen only once; the top ten take roughly 13%. Sample: PBMCs. The V gene is TRBV5-8, the J gene TRBJ2-3; D is perhaps TRBD1 (6 bases). This sequence originates from a woman aged 40 to 50 in good health. Some clones in this sample may be carry-over from other donors' samples. The CDR3 nucleotides read TGTGCCAGCAGCTTATTCCAGGGGGATACGCAGTATTTT. Protein product: CASSLFQGDTQYF.